One and the same sample provided the 5 T cell receptor beta chains below, sequenced in a study of OX40 agonist ivuxolimab in advanced cancers. Generated by immunoSEQ multiplex PCR, the TCRdb table keeps only in-frame clones and is missing some. The sample holds some 100,000 clones, about 88% seen once. The sample here was CD4+ or CD8+ T cells sorted from blood, taken in a trial of the OX40 agonist ivuxolimab. Source of these receptors: an adult with an advanced solid tumor such as melanoma, head and neck, liver or kidney cancer.

The chain recombines TRBV4-2 with TRBJ2-5; 10 bases map to TRBD2. Germline lookup yields CDR1 LGHNA and CDR2 YNFKEQ. With 1 base clipped from V and 5 bases from J, the junction kept 7 bases outside the gene matches. CDR3 length equals 16 residues. The chain's CDR3 is CASSQGKIAGGETQYF. The CDR3 bases are TGTGCCAGCAGCCAAGGAAAAATAGCGGGGGGTGAGACCCAGTACTTC.

V usage is TRBV29-1 and J usage is TRBJ1-3; weak D call: TRBD1 (6 bases). The V and J ends lost 6 bases and 4 bases respectively, with 13 bases between them. This CDR3 region has 13 residues. Germline V gene sequence: CDR1 SQVTM, CDR2 ANQGSEA. This chain's CDR3 is CSVQGLAGNTIYF. CDR3 DNA: TGCAGCGTGCAGGGGCTAGCGGGAAACACCATATATTTT.

The rearrangement joins TRBV20-1 to TRBJ2-1, with D hard to call. Germline CDR1 DFQATT, CDR2 SNEGSKA (reference sequence). CDR3 size: 10 residues. Between the trimmed V and J ends, which lost 3 bases and 8 bases, there was a span of 5 bases. For the CDR3, the DNA is TGCAGTGCTAGTTACCATGAGCAGTTCTTC. Residues: CSASYHEQFF.

The V and J genes are TRBV4-2 and TRBJ1-6, with TRBD1 as a possible D gene (5 bases). CDR3 size: 17 residues. V was cut by 2 bases and J by 7 bases, with 18 bases left in between. Germline V gene lookup returns CDR1 LGHNA and CDR2 YNFKEQ. CDR3 coding DNA: TGTGCCAGCAGCCAACTCGCCCAGGGTTTTTGGAATTCACCCCTCCACTTT. The encoded protein is CASSQLAQGFWNSPLHF.

The CDR3, as DNA: TGTGCCTGGAGCCGAGGGACAGAAGGGGGGGAGCTGTTTTTT. It specifies CAWSRGTEGGELFF. The chain combines TRBV30 with TRBJ2-2; 7 bases map to TRBD1. Trimming took 3 bases from V and 8 from J; bases not matched to a gene: 9. The CDR3 runs to 14 residues. Per germline, CDR1 GTSNPN and CDR2 SVGIG (reference sequence).